This T cell receptor (beta chain) was captured in a study of response to subunit inactivated influenza vaccine (dated by TCRdb to about 2018). In terms of the full investigation: Deep quantitative T cell receptor repertoire profiling was used in the study to track responses to a trivalent subunit inactivated influenza vaccine. What the study reported, not specific to this receptor: The authors proposed that each seasonal influenza vaccination may bring in only a limited number of new T cells.

The library was produced with RT-PCR. Sequenced using an Illumina HiSeq 2500. Clones were called with MiXCR by TCRdb after fastp trimmed the public reads at Q25, and only in-frame beta chains were retained. Entries are consolidated by CDR3 protein sequence, retaining the most common genes and DNA. Counted in this sample were about 540,000 distinct CDR3 sequences; roughly 25% of them appeared once. 2.8% of the sample is in the top ten clones. The germline V gene specifies SGHRS as CDR1 and YFSETQ as CDR2. From its cysteine to its phenylalanine, the CDR3 spans 15 amino acids. Only the CDR3 DNA stays, 45 bases, in frame from base 1. At the junction V is shortened by 4 bases and J by 5 bases, with 13 bases in between. Of note for this clonotype: Its antigen is unknown. Base qualities are not at hand, and no much larger clone is one base apart.

These data are also associated with another study on T cells expressing NK-cell markers. Taken from the second paper: The TCR beta cDNA libraries were made using 5'RACE template switching, a step that added both a universal primer site and unique molecular identifiers. Three sorted T-cell subsets (CD3+CD56+NKG2C+, CD3+CD56+NKG2C- and CD3+CD56-NKG2C+) from under 10 donors had their TCR beta-chain repertoires profiled. Among the eight sequenced donors, only one was HCMV-seronegative, while the other seven were HCMV-seropositive. To restrict sorting to alphabetaTCR-expressing T cells, an anti-gammadeltaTCR antibody was added in several experiments. In a handful of donors, the dominant CD3+CD56+NKG2C+ clonotypes were among the top 10 CD8+ clonotypes and accounted for roughly 1.0-7.5% of CD8+ T cells. Those dominant clonotypes were again the most abundant among CD3+CD56-NKG2C+ cells in four donors, at roughly 25-65%. Whether the expanded NKG2C-expressing T cell clones were specific for HCMV antigens was left unclear. Randomly selected healthy volunteers, three men and five women, were used as the eight sequenced donors. A commercial ELISA kit detecting HCMV-specific IgG in serum was used to determine HCMV serostatus. Ficoll density gradient centrifugation was used to isolate peripheral blood mononuclear cells from blood. CD4+ and CD8+ T cells were isolated from PBMC by magnetic immunoseparation with Miltenyi isolation kits. Synthesis of cDNA was primed from the TCR beta constant segment and was followed by two consecutive PCR amplification steps. Libraries were sequenced as 2 x 150 bp reads on Illumina HiSeq 2000/2500, MiSeq or NextSeq. MIGEC was used to demultiplex reads and group reads by UMI, and MiTCR was used to assemble and quantify clonotypes. To exclude erroneous sequences, any TCR cDNA sequence not supported by at least two reads was discarded. The tcR package was used for downstream repertoire analysis, and clonotypes were matched across fractions by CDR3 nucleotide sequence plus V segment. VDJmatch was used to annotate antigen specificity against VDJdb, with one amino acid substitution allowed in CDR3.

Rearrangement joined TRBV5-1 to TRBJ1-6; no D gene call is confident. The material was CD4+ T cells sorted from PBMCs, obtained roughly 13 days after vaccination. This TCR was recovered from a man aged 50-59 years who received an inactivated influenza vaccine. Donor details come from another sample of the same person, matched by shared clones. CDR3 protein: CASSLQTSDNSPLHF. The DNA reads TGCGCCAGCAGCCTTCAGACAAGCGATAATTCACCCCTCCACTTT.